The 10 T cell receptor beta chains reported below all come from one sample, sequenced in a study of neurological immune-mediated disorders. One entry per CDR3 protein results from TCRdb running MiXCR on the 5' RACE reads. The sample contains around 70,000 distinct CDR3 sequences, approximately 5.2% of which appear only once. The sample taken for sequencing was PBMCs. These receptors all come from a man aged 18 to 30 with multiple sclerosis.

This clonotype has a count of ten or more. The J gene is TRBJ1-2, the V gene TRBV3-1, with D hard to call. The CDR3 is 12 residues long. Germline values: CDR1 LGHDT, CDR2 YNNKEL (reference sequence). V lost 1 base to trimming and J lost 8 bases, with 8 bases between them. The CDR3 DNA reads TGTGCCAGCAGCCAAGTTGCTGTAGGCTACACCTTC. It codes for CASSQVAVGYTF. The whole variable domain, filled in from reference TRBV3-1 and TRBJ1-2, reads DTAVSQTPKYLVTQMGNDKSIKCEQNLGHDTMYWYKQDSKKFLKIMFSYNNKELIINETVPNRFSPKSPDKAHLNLHINSLELGDSAVYFCASSQVAVGYTFGSGTRLTVV.

This clonotype has only a few counts. A much larger clone differs by one base, so this may be a read error. The CDR3 carries no conserved terminal phenylalanine or tryptophan, so it likely arises from a read error. The V call is TRBV5-1, the J call TRBJ2-5; D is unclear. Germline assignment: CDR1 SGHRS and CDR2 YFSETQ. V shed 1 base and J shed 3 bases, with 13 bases lying between them. The CDR3 extends over 15 amino acids. The CDR3 DNA follows: TGCGCCAGCAGCTTGTCTGTGACCGCGGAAGAGACCCAGTACATC. It specifies CASSLSVTAEETQYI.

In its sample, this clonotype was seen many times. This sequence joins TRBV20-1 and TRBJ2-2; D tentatively reads TRBD1 or TRBD2 (6 bases each). CDR1 DFQATT and CDR2 SNEGSKA come from the germline V gene (reference sequence). CDR3 size: 14 residues. V was trimmed by 2 bases and J by 4 bases, leaving 11 bases between them. The CDR3 is CSARNGGGTGELFF. The DNA of the CDR3 is TGCAGTGCTAGAAACGGGGGCGGCACCGGGGAGCTGTTTTTT.

This clonotype was picked up a small number of times. A much more abundant neighbour one base away suggests this may be a read error. The rearrangement uses TRBV12-3 or TRBV12-4 and TRBJ1-1; 7 nucleotides align to TRBD1. This CDR3 contains 14 residues. The J segment lost 3 bases and the V segment lost 10 bases, leaving 11 bases of the junction unmatched. DNA for the CDR3: TGTGCCAACAACAAGGGGACAGCCGACACTGAAGCTTTCTTT. Amino acids: CANNKGTADTEAFF.

This clonotype has just a few counts. Germline is not matched at one junction end, which may reflect a read error. The chain joins TRBV15 to TRBJ1-5; a possible D gene is TRBD1 (6 bases). The CDR3 consists of 12 residues. Germline V gene sequence: CDR1 LNHNV, CDR2 YYDKDF (reference sequence). The CDR3 DNA reads TGTGCCACCAGCCGTTCCGACAGGCTCCGGAATTTT. Its translation: CATSRSDRLRNF.

This clonotype was observed at least ten times. The CDR3 nucleotides read TGTGCCAGCAGAGGAGGGGGCACAGAGACCCAGTACTTC. Its translation: CASRGGGTETQYF. The chain couples TRBV6-6 to TRBJ2-5; tentative D call: TRBD1 (7 bases). CDR3 size: 13 residues. Germline V gene lookup returns CDR1 MNHNY and CDR2 SVGAGI (reference sequence). V lost 6 bases, J lost 4 bases, and 12 bases lay in between.

This clonotype was seen many times. CDR3 loop: CSATRPGDEQYF. CDR3 DNA: TGCAGTGCTACTCGACCGGGGGACGAGCAGTACTTC. The J gene is TRBJ2-7, the V gene TRBV20-1; tentative D call: TRBD2 (6 bases). The CDR3 is 12 residues long. V lost 4 bases to trimming and J lost 5 bases, with 12 bases between them. Looked up from germline, CDR1 is DFQATT and CDR2 is SNEGSKA (reference sequence).

This clonotype has at least ten counts. The J gene is TRBJ2-7, the V gene TRBV5-5, with 7 bases lining up with TRBD2. Germline loops: CDR1 SGHKS, CDR2 YYEKEE (reference sequence). The CDR3 has 13 amino acids. V dropped 3 bases and J dropped 4; count of bases not matched to a gene: 4. CDR3: CASSSTAGYEQYF. The CDR3 DNA reads as TGTGCCAGCAGCTCGACAGCGGGGTACGAGCAGTACTTC.

V is TRBV20-1 and J is TRBJ1-6; D remains ambiguous. The germline V and J ends were trimmed by 4 bases and 9 bases, with 19 bases remaining between them. The CDR3 is 15 amino acids. Germline V gene sequence: CDR1 DFQATT, CDR2 SNEGSKA (reference sequence). The CDR3 DNA reads TGCAGTGCTACTGACCTCACAGCGCGAGGTTCACCCCTCCACTTT. It translates to CSATDLTARGSPLHF.

This clonotype was counted at least ten times. The rearrangement links TRBV12-3 or TRBV12-4 to TRBJ2-6, with 7 bases aligning to TRBD1. The CDR3 sequence is 18 residues long. With 6 bases clipped from V and 0 bases from J, the junction kept 11 bases outside the gene matches. DNA for the CDR3: TGTGCCAGCAGCCACCGGGGACAGCCTCCCTCTGGGGCCAACGTCCTGACTTTC. Translation gives CASSHRGQPPSGANVLTF.